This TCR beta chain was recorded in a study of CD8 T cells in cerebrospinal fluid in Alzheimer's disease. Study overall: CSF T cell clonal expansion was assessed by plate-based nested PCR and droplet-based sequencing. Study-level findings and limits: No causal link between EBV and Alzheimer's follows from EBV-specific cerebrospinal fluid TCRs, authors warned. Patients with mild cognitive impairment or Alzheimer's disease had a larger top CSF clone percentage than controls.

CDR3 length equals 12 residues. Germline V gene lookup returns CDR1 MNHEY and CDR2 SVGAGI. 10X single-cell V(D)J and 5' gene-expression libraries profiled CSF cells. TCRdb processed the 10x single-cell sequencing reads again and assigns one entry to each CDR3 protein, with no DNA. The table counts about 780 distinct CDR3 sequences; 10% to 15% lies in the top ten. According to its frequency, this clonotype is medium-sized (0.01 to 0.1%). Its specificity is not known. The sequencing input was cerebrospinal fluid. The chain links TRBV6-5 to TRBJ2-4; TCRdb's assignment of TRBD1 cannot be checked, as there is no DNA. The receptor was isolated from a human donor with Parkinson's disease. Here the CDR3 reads CATRQGRYIQYF.